The sequence of this T cell receptor beta chain was determined in a study of cytomegalovirus exposure and HLA in healthy donors. Background on the study: Approximately 85 million unique TCRs from HLA-typed donors were held in an early data release. For the approximately 390 genotyped donors, around 76% fell within the Caucasian-associated ancestry cluster. Study findings and constraints: Sequencing probably produced one cluster of sequence variants that were highly shared. Cytomegalovirus association was assigned to more than 150 TCR beta chains.

A multiplex PCR was run with 60 Vbeta primers and 13 Jbeta primers. Using immunoSEQ multiplex PCR, the repertoire was profiled, and TCRdb retains in-frame clones only, with some absent. The top ten clones hold 0.9% to 1.1% of a sample with 200,000 to 250,000 clones, about 89% of them seen once. This clone appeared a single time. Its antigen remains unknown. Germline CDR1 and CDR2: LGHNA and YSLEER. The J segment lost 4 bases and the V segment lost 1 base, leaving 8 bases of the junction unmatched. The CDR3 runs 16 residues. The chain is built from TRBV4-3 and TRBJ1-2; 8 bases agree with TRBD1. Sequences were obtained from PBMCs. The clonotype comes from a woman aged 18-30 years in good health and CMV-seronegative. The CDR3 DNA reads as TGCGCCAGCAGCCAAGCCTTTAGGGACAGGATCTATGGCTACACCTTC. This gives the protein CASSQAFRDRIYGYTF.